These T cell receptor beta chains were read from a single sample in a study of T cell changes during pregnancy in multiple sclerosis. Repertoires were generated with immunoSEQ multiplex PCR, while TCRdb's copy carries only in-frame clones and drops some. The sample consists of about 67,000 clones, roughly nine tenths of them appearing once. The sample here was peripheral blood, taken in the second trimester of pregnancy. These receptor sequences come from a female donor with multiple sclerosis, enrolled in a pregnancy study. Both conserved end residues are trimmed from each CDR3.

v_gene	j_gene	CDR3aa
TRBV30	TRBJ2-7	AWSVSGVGQY
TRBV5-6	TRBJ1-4	ASSLGRFEKLF
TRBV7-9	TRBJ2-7	ASSSGLAGAYEQY
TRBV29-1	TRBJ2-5	SVEPGLSRRGTQY
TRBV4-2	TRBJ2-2	ASCSSAGAFGELF
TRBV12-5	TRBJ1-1	ASGLGRAVTGGTEAF
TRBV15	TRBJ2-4	ATSGSRGVVDIQY
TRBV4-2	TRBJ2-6	ASSQEGGTGANVLT
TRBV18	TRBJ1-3	ASSPPGGRRNTIY
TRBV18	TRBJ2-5	ASSPLGQGGKETQY
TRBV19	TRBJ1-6	ASSMRGGEDSPLH
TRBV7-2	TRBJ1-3	ASSPTGSGNTIY
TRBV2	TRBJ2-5	ASSEDRLAGAQY
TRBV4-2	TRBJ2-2	ASSHGQGRELF
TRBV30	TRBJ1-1	AWSVPGEGGTEAF
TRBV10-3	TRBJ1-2	AISETELLNYGYT
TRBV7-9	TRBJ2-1	ASSPSGTVNEQF
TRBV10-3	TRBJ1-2	AISRQGGYT
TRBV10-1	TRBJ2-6	ASTRWTAFLYSGANVLT
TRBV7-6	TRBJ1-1	ASSPAGVTEAF
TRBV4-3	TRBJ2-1	ASSQESQIEQF
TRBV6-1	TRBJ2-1	ASSEVLASYNEQF
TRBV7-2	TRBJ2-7	ASSSPAGIYEQY
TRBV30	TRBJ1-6	AWTKPTVSPLH
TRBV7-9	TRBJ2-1	ASSPRPGTGDGNEQF
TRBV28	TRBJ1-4	ASSSGGGTDEKLF
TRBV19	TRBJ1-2	ASNSGIGGYT
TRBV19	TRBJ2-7	ASSIGQPLPYEQY
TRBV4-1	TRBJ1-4	ASRQGTAEKLF